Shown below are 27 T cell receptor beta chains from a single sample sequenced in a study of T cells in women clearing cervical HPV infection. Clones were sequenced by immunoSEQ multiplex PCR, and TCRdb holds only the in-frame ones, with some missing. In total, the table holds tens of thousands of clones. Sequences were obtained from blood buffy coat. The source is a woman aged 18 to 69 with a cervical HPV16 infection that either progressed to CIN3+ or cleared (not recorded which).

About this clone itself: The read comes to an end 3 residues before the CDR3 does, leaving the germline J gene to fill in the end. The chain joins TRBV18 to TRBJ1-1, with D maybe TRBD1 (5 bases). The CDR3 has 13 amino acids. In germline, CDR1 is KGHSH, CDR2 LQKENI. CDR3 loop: CASSPTREGKAFF. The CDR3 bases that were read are TGTGCCAGCTCACCAACCAGGGAAGGAAAA.

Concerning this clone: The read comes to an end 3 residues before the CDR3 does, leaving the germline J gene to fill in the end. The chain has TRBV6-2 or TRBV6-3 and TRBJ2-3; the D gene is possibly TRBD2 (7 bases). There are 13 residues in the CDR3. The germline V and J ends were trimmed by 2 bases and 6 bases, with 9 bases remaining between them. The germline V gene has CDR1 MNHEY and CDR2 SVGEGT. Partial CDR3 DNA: TGTGCCAGCAGTTACGGGGGGGCGGATACG. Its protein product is CASSYGGADT. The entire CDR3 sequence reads CASSYGGADTQYF.

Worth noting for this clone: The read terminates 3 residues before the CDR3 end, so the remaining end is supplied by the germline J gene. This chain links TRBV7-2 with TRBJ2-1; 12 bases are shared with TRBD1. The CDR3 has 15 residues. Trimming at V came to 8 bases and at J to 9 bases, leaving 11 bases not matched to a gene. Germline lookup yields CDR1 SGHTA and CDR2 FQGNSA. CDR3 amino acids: CASHFGGTGGAEQFF. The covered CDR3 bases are TGTGCCAGCCACTTTGGGGGGACAGGGGGCGCTGAG.

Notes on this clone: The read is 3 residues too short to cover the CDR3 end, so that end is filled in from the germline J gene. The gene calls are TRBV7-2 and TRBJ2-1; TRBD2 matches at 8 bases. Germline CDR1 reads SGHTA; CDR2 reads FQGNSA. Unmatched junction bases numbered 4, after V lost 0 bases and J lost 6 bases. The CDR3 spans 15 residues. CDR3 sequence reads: CASSLARGVGNEQFF. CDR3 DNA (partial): TGTGCCAGCAGCTTAGCGCGGGGGGTAGGCAATGAG.

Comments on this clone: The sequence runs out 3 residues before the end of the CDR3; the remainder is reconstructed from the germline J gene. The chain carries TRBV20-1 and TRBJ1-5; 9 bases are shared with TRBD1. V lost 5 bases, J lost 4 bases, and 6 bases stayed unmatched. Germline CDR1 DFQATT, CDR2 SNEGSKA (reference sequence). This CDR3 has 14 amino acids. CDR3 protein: CSAATGGANQPQHF. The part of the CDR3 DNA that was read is TGCAGTGCTGCTACAGGGGGCGCGAATCAGCCC.

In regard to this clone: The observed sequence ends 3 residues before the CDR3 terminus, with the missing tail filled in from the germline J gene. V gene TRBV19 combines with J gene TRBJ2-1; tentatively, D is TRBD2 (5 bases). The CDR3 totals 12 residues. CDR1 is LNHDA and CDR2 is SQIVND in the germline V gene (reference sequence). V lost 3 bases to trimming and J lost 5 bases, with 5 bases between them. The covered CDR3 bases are TGTGCCAGTAGTATGAGGGACAATGAG. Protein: CASSMRDNE. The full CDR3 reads CASSMRDNEQFF.

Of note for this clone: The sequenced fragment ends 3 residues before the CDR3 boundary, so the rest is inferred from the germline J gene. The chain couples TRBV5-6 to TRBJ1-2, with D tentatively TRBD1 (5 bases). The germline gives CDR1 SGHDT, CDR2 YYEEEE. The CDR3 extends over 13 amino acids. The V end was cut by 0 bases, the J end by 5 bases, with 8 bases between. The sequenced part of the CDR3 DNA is TGTGCCAGCAGCTTGGGTACAGGTTATGGC. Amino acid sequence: CASSLGTGYG. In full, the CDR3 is CASSLGTGYGYTF.

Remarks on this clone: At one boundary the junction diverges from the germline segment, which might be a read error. CDR3 amino acids: CVSSGRQNTEAFF. Partial CDR3 DNA: TGTGTCAGCAGTGGGAGACAGAACACTGAA. The V gene is TRBV2, the J gene TRBJ1-1; D call uncertain. The read is 3 residues too short to cover the CDR3 end, so that end is filled in from the germline J gene. CDR3 size: 13 residues. Germline V gene data show CDR1 as SNHLY and CDR2 as FYNNEI.

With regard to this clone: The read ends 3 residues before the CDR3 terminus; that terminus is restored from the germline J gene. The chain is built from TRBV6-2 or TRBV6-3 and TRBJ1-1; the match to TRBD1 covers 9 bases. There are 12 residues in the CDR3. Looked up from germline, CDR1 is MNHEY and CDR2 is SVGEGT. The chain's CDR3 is CASSYPDRGAFF. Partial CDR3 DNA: TGTGCCAGCAGTTACCCGGACAGGGGA.

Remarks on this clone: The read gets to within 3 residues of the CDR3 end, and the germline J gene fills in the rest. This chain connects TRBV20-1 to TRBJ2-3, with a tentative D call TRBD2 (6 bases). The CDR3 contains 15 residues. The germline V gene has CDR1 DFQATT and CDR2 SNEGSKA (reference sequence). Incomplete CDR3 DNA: TGCAGTGCTAGAGATTCCGAGCGGGCTACTGAGACG. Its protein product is CSARDSERATET. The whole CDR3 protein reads CSARDSERATETQYF.

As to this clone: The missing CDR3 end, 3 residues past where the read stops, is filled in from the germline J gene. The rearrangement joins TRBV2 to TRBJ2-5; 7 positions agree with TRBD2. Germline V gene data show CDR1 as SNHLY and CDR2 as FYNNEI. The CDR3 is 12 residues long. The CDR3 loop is CASRRAGNTQYF. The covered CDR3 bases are TGTGCCAGCAGGAGAGCGGGGAATACC.

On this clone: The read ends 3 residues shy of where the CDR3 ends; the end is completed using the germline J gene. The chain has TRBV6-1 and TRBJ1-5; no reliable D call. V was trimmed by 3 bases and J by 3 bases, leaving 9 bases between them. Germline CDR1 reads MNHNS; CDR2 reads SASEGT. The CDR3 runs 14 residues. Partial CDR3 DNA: TGTGCCAGCAGTGACAGGCTAGCCAATCAGCCC. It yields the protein CASSDRLANQP. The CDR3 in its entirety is CASSDRLANQPQHF.

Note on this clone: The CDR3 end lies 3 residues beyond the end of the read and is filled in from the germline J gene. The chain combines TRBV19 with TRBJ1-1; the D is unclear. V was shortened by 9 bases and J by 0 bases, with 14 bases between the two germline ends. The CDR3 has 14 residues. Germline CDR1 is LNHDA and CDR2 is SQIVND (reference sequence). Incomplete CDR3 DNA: TGTGCCAGCACTAAGAGAGAGATGAACACTGAA. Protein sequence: CASTKREMNTE. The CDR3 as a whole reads CASTKREMNTEAFF.

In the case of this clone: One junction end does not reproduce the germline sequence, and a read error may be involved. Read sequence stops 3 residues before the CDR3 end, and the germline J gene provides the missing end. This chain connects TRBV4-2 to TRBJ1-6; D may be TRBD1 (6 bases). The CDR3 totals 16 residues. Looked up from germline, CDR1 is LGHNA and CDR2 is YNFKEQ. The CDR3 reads CASSQESVGARSPLHF. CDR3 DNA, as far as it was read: TGCGCCAGCAGCCAAGAATCCGTGGGGGCTCGCTCACCC.

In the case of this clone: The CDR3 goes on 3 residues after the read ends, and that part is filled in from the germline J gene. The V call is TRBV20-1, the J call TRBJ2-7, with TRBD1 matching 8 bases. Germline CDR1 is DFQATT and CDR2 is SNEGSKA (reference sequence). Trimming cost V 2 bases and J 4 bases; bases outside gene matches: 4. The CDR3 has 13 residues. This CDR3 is CSARQGAVYEQYF. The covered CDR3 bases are TGCAGTGCTAGACAGGGGGCTGTGTACGAG.

The covered CDR3 bases are TGCAGCGCCCAACAAGACACTGAA. Its protein is CSAQQDTE. In full, the CDR3 is CSAQQDTEAFF. The chain has TRBV29-1 and TRBJ1-1; no definite D call. The read comes to an end 3 residues before the CDR3 does, leaving the germline J gene to fill in the end. Trimming left V 7 bases short and J 3 bases short, with 9 bases between. The CDR3 is 11 amino acids. CDR1 is SQVTM and CDR2 is ANQGSEA in the germline V gene.

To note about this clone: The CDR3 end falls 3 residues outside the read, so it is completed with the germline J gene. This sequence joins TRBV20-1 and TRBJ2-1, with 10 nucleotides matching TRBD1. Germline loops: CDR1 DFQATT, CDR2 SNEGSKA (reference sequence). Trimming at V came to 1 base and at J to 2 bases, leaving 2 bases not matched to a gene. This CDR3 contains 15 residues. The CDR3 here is CSARAGQGAYNEQFF. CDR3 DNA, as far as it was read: TGCAGTGCTAGAGCTGGACAGGGGGCCTACAATGAG.

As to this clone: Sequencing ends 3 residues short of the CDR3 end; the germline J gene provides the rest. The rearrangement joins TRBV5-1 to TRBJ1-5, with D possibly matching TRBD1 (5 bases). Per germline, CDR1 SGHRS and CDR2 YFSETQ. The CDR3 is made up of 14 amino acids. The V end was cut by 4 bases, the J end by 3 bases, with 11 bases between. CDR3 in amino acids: CASSPDSLNQPQHF. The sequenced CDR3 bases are TGCGCCAGCAGCCCTGACAGTCTCAATCAGCCC.

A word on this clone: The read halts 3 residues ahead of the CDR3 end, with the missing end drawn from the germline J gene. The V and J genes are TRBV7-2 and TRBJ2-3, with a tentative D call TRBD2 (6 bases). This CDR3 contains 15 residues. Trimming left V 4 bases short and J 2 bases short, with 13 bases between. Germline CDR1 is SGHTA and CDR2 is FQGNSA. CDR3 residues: CASSSTGLTTDTQYF. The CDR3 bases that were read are TGTGCCAGCAGCTCAACAGGACTAACCACAGATACG.

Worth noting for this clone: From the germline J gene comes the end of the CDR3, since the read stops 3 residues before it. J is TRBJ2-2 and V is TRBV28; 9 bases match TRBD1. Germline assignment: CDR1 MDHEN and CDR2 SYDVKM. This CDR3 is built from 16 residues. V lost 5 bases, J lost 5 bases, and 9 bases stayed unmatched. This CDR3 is CASSLYRGLSTGELFF. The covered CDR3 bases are TGTGCCAGCAGTCTATACAGGGGGCTCTCGACCGGGGAG.

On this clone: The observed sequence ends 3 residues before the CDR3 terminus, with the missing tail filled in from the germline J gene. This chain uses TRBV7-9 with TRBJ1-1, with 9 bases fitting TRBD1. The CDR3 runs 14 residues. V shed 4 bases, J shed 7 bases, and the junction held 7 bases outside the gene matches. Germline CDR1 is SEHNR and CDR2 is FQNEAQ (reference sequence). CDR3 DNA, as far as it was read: TGTGCCAGCAGCTCAGGACGGACAGGGGTTGAA. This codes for CASSSGRTGVE. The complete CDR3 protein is CASSSGRTGVEAFF.

The chain's CDR3 is CASSTSGTGNNEQFF. The DNA read from the CDR3 is TGTGCCAGCAGCACCTCCGGGACAGGGAACAATGAG. The V gene is TRBV7-2, the J gene TRBJ2-1; TRBD1 matches at 9 bases. The read ends 3 residues early relative to the CDR3; the germline J gene fills the gap. Germline assignment: CDR1 SGHTA and CDR2 FQGNSA. The junction had 7 bases not matched to a gene; V was cut back by 5 bases and J by 5 bases. This CDR3 comprises 15 residues.

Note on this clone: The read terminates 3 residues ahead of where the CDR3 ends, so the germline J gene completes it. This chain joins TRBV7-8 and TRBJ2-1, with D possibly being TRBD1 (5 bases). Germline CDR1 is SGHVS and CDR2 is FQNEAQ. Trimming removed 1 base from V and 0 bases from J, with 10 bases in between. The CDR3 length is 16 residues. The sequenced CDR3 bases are TGTGCCAGCAGCTTAGGGTTAACAGGCTCCTACAATGAG. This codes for CASSLGLTGSYNE. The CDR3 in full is CASSLGLTGSYNEQFF. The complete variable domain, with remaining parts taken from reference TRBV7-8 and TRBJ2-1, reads GAGVSQSPRYKVAKRGQDVALRCDPISGHVSLFWYQQALGQGPEFLTYFQNEAQLDKSGLPSDRFFAERPEGSVSTLKIQRTQQEDSAVYLCASSLGLTGSYNEQFFGPGTRLTVL.

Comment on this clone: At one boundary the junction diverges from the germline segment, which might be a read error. CDR3 DNA, as far as it was read: TGCGCCAGCAGCCTAATTACAGGGAGATCGGGCACTGGA. It is translated as CASSLITGRSGTG. The full CDR3 protein reads CASSLITGRSGTGAFF. This chain links TRBV5-1 with TRBJ1-1; perhaps TRBD1 as D (6 bases). The read terminates 3 residues ahead of where the CDR3 ends, so the germline J gene completes it. This CDR3 is built from 16 residues. Germline V gives CDR1 SGHRS, CDR2 YFSETQ.

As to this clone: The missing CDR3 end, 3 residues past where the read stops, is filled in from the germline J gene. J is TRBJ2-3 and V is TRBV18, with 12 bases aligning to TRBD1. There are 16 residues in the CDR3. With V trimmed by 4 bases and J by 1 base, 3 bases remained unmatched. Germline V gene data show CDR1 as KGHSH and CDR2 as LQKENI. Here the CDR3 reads CASSQGQGARTDTQYF. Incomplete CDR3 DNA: TGTGCCAGCTCACAGGGACAGGGGGCCCGCACAGATACG.

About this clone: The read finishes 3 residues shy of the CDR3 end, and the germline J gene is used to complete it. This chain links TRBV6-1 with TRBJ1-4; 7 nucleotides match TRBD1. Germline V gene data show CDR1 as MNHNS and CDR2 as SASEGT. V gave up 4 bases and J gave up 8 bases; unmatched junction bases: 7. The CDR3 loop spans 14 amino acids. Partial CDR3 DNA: TGTGCCAGCAGTGGACAGGGAGGGGGGGAAAAA. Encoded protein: CASSGQGGGEK. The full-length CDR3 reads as CASSGQGGGEKLFF.

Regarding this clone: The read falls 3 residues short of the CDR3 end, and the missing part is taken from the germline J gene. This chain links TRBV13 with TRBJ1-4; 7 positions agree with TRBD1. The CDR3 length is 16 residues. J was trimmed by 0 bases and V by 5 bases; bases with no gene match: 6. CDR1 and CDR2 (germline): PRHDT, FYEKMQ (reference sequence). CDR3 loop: CASSDRAGTTNEKLFF. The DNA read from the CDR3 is TGTGCCAGCAGCGACAGGGCGGGAACAACTAATGAAAAA.